One and the same sample provided the 7 T cell receptor beta chains below, sequenced in a study of blood T cell repertoires in COVID-19. Only in-frame clones appear in the TCRdb table, and some are missing; sequencing was by immunoSEQ multiplex PCR. The sample lists 100,000 to 150,000 clones; 65% to 90% were seen once. The sequencing input was peripheral blood. The receptors were gathered from a man aged 80 or over with active or convalescent COVID-19.

The chain uses TRBV3-1 (or the pseudogene TRBV3-2) and TRBJ1-1, with a weak D call TRBD1 (5 bases). CDR1 and CDR2 from the germline V gene are LGHDT and YNNKEL (reference sequence). The CDR3 has 14 residues. Trimming pared 4 bases from V and 5 bases from J, leaving 14 bases between. This chain's CDR3 is CASSPYGGGTEAFF. The CDR3 DNA is TGTGCCAGCAGCCCGTATGGGGGGGGGACTGAAGCTTTCTTT.

The chain uses TRBV5-6 and TRBJ2-1; TRBD2 aligns across 10 bases. This CDR3 has 15 residues. Germline V gene data show CDR1 as SGHDT and CDR2 as YYEEEE. Trimming at V came to 4 bases and at J to 8 bases, leaving 9 bases not matched to a gene. The CDR3 sequence: CASSMLAGAGDEQFF. In DNA form, the CDR3 reads TGTGCCAGCAGCATGCTAGCGGGGGCAGGGGATGAGCAGTTCTTC.

This chain joins TRBV29-1 and TRBJ2-5, with a possible D match to TRBD2 (5 bases). V lost 4 bases and J 1 base, leaving 10 bases between the germline ends. The CDR3 length is 13 residues. Germline loops: CDR1 SQVTM, CDR2 ANQGSEA. CDR3: CSVGMGSQETQYF. CDR3 DNA: TGCAGCGTTGGAATGGGGAGCCAAGAGACCCAGTACTTC.

This clone was picked up a small number of times. The V call is TRBV5-1, the J call TRBJ2-4, with a tentative D call TRBD1 (5 bases). Germline V lookup: CDR1 SGHRS, CDR2 YFSETQ. The V gene lost 0 bases and the J gene lost 8 bases, with 12 bases spanning the gap. This CDR3 contains 14 residues. The CDR3, as DNA: TGCGCCAGCAGCTTGGGGCAGGGTAGAGACATTCAGTACTTC. Translated: CASSLGQGRDIQYF.

This clone was counted between two and nine times. V is TRBV6-5 and J is TRBJ2-7; D may be TRBD2 (5 bases). V was cut by 5 bases and J by 4 bases, with 12 bases left in between. The length of the CDR3 is 13 residues. Germline-derived CDR1 and CDR2 are MNHEY and SVGAGI. CDR3 loop: CASSLLATYEQYF. The CDR3 DNA is TGTGCCAGCAGTCTCCTAGCTACTTACGAGCAGTACTTC.

This sequence joins TRBV7-9 and TRBJ1-2; unclear D gene. V was pared by 6 bases and J by 7 bases, with 9 bases between. The germline gives CDR1 SEHNR, CDR2 FQNEAQ (reference sequence). This CDR3 has 11 amino acids. As DNA, the CDR3 is TGTGCCAGCAGTCGAGGTGGTGGCTACACCTTC. Encoded protein: CASSRGGGYTF.

This chain's CDR3 is CASNLEGAYEQYF. In nucleotides, the CDR3 is TGCGCCAGCAATCTCGAGGGGGCCTACGAGCAGTACTTC. The chain combines TRBV5-1 with TRBJ2-7; TRBD1 is a possible D gene (6 bases). Germline V lookup: CDR1 SGHRS, CDR2 YFSETQ. V was trimmed by 6 bases and J by 2 bases, leaving 12 bases between them. The CDR3 covers 13 residues.